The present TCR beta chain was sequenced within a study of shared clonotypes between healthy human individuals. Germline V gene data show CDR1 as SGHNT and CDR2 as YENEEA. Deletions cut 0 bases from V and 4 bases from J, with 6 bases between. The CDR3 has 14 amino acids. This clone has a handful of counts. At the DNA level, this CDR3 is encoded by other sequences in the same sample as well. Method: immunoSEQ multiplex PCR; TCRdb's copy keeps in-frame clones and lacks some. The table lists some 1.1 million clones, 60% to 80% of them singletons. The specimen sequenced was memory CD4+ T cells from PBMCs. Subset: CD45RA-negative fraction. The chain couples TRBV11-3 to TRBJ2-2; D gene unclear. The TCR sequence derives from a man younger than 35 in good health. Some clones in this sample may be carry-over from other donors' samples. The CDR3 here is CASSLDPGTGELFF. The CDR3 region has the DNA TGTGCCAGCAGCTTAGATCCGGGCACCGGGGAGCTGTTTTTT. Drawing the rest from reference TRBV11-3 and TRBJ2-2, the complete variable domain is EAGVVQSPRYKIIEKKQPVAFWCNPISGHNTLYWYLQNLGQGPELLIRYENEEAVDDSQLPKDRFSAERLKGVDSTLKIQPAELGDSAVYLCASSLDPGTGELFFGEGSRLTVL.